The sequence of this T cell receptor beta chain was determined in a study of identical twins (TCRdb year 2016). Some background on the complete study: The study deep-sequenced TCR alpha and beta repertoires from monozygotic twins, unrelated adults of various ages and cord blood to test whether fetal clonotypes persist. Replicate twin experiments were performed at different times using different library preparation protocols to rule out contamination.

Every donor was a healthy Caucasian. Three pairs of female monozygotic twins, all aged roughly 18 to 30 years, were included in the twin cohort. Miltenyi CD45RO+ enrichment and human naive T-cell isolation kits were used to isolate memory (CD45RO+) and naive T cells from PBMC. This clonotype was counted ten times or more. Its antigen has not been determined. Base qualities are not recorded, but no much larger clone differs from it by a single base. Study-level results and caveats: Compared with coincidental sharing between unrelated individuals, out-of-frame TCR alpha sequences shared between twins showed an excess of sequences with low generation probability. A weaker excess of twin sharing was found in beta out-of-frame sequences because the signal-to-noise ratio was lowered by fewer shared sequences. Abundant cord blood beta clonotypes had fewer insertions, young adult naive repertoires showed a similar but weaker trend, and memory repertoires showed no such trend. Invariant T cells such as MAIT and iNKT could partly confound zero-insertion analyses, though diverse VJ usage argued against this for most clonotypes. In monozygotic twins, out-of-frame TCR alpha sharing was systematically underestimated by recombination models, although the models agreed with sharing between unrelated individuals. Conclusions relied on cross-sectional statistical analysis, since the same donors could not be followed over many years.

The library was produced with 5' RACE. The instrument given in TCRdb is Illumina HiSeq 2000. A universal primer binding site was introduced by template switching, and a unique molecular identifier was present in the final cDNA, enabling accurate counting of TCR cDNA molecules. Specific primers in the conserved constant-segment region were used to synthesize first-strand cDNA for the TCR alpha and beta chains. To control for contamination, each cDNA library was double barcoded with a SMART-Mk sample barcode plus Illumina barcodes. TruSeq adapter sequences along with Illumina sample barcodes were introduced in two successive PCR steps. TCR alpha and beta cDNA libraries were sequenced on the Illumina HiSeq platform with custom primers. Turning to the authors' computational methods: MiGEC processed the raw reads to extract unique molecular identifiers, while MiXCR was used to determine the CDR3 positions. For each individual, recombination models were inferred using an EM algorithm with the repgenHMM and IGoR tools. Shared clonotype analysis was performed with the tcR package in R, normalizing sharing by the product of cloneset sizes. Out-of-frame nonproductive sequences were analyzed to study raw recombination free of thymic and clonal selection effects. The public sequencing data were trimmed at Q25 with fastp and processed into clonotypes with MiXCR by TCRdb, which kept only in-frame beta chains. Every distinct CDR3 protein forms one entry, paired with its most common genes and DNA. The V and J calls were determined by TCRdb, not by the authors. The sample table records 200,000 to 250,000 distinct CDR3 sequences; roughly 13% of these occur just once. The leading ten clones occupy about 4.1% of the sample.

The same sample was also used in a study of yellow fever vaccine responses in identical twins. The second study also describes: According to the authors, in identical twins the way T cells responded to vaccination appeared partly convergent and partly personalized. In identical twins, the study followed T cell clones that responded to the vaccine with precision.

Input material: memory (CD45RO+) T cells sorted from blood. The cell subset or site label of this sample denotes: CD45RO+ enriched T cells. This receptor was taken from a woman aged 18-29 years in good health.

The nucleotides read TGTGCCAGCAGTCCGACAGCGGTAAGAGCTTTCTTT. Its protein reads: CASSPTAVRAFF. Here the chain combines TRBV12-3 or TRBV12-4 and TRBJ1-1; the D gene is perhaps TRBD1, on 5 matching bases. From its cysteine to its phenylalanine, the CDR3 spans 12 amino acids. Just CDR3 DNA is preserved here, 36 bases in frame from base 1. Trimming removed 5 bases from V and 10 bases from J, leaving 14 bases between the germline ends.